The sample holds a few counts of the clone carrying this T cell receptor beta chain. This entry comes from a study of blood T cell repertoires in COVID-19. Across the study: The United States, Italy and Spain provided the acute and convalescent COVID-19 samples. The analysed material was cDNA or gDNA that came from T cells, B-cell-depleted T cells, or PBMCs.

As handled by the study authors: The authors estimated nucleated cell counts from reference gene primer amplification. Repertoires were generated with immunoSEQ multiplex PCR, while TCRdb's copy carries only in-frame clones and drops some. Clone size and the V and J calls come from that table; the DNA yielded D and trimming. The table shows about 120,000 clones, with 70% to 85% occurring only once. The CDR3 has 18 residues. J lost 0 bases, V lost 3 bases, and 7 bases had no gene match. Germline V CDR1 and CDR2: ENHRY, SYGVKD. Sequenced input: peripheral blood. The TCR comes from a woman aged 70-85 years with acute or convalescent COVID-19. This chain connects TRBV10-3 to TRBJ1-6; 8 positions agree with TRBD1. The CDR3 DNA follows: TGTGCCATCAGTGACCAGGGGGCCGTGAGCTCCTATAATTCACCCCTCCACTTT. It is translated as CAISDQGAVSSYNSPLHF.